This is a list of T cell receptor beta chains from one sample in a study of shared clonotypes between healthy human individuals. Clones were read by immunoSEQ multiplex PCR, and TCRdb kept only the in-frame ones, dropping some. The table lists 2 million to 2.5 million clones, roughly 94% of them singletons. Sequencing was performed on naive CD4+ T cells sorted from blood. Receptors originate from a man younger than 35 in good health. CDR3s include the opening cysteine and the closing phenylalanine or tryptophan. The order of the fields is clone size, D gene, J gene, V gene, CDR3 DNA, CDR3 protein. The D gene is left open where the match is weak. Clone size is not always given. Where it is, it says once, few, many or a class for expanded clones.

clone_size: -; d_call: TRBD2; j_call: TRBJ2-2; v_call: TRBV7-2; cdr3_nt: TGTGCCAGCAGCTTCTCTGGCGGGGGAGCGGCGGGCACCGGGGAGCTGTTTTTT; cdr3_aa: CASSFSGGGAAGTGELFF
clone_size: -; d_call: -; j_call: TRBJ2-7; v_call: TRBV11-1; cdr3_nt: TGTGCCAGCAGCTTAGGCCCAGCTTCCTACGAGCAGTACTTC; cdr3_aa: CASSLGPASYEQYF
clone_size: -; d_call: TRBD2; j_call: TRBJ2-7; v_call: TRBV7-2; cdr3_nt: TGTGCCAGCAGCTTTAGCGGGTCCATCTCCTACGAGCAGTACTTC; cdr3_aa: CASSFSGSISYEQYF
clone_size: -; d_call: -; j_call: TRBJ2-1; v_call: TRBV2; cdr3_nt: TGTGCCAGCAGTAAGCTCAATGAGCAGTTCTTC; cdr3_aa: CASSKLNEQFF
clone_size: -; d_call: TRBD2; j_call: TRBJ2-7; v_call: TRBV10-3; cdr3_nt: TGTGCCATAGCGGGAGGTCCCGACTCCTACGAGCAGTACTTC; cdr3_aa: CAIAGGPDSYEQYF
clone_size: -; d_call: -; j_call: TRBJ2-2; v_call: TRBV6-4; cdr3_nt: TGTGCCAGCAGTGCAAACACCGGGGAGCTGTTTTTT; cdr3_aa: CASSANTGELFF
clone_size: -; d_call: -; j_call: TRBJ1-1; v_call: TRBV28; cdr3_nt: TGTGCCAGCAGTGCGGGACACGGCGAAGCTTTCTTT; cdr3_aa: CASSAGHGEAFF
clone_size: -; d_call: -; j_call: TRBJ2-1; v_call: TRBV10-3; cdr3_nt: TGTGCCATCTATAATCCCCACTACAATGAGCAGTTCTTC; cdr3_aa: CAIYNPHYNEQFF
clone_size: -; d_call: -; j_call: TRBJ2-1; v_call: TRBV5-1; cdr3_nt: TGCGCCAGCAGCTTAGATAGCGTGAATGAGCAGTTCTTC; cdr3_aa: CASSLDSVNEQFF
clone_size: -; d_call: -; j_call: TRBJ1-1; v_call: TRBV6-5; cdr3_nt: TGTGCCACGAATCCCGGGCCAGGGCGCACTGAAGCTTTCTTT; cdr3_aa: CATNPGPGRTEAFF
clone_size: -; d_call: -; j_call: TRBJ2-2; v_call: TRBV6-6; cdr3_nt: TGTGCCAGCACCGGGACGGCGAACACCGGGGAGCTGTTTTTT; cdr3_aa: CASTGTANTGELFF
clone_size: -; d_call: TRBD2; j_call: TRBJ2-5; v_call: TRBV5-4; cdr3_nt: TGTGCCAGCAGCACCGGGACTAGCGGGTTTCAAGAGACCCAGTACTTC; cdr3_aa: CASSTGTSGFQETQYF
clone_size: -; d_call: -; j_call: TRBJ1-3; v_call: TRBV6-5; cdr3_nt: TGTGCCAGCAGTTACTCGTTTGGGTCTGGAAACACCATATATTTT; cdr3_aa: CASSYSFGSGNTIYF
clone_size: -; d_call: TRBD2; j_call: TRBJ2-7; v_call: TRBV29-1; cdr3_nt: TGCAGCGTCGGAGGACTAGCGGGAGGGAACGAGCAGTACTTC; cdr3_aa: CSVGGLAGGNEQYF
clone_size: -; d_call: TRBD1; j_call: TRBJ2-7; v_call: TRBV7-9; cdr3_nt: TGTGCCAGCAGCCTTTGGCGGGACAGGGTTTACGAGCAGTACTTC; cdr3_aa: CASSLWRDRVYEQYF
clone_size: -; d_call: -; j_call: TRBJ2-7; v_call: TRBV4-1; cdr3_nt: TGCGCCAGCAGCCCCGGTCCAGTTTCCTACGAGCAGTACTTC; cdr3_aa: CASSPGPVSYEQYF
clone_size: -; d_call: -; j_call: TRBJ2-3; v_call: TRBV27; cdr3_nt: TGTGCCAGCAGTTTATCGTTCAGGTTATTGACAGATACGCAGTATTTT; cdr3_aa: CASSLSFRLLTDTQYF
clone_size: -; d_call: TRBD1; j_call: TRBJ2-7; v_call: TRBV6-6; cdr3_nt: TGTGCCAGCAGAGAAACCGGGACAGGGATCTACGAGCAGTACTTC; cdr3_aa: CASRETGTGIYEQYF
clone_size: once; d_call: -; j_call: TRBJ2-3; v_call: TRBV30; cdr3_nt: TGTGCCTGGAGGAGGGTCCCGGGCACAGATACGCAGTATTTT; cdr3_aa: CAWRRVPGTDTQYF
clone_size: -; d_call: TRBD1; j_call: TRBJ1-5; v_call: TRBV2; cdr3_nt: TGTGCCAGCAGTCGACAGGGGGCAACTCAGCCCCAGCATTTT; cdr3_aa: CASSRQGATQPQHF
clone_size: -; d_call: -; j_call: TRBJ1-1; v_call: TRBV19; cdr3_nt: TGTGCCACCAAGTATAGGCAGGGGAGGGGTAACACTGAAGCTTTCTTT; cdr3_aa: CATKYRQGRGNTEAFF
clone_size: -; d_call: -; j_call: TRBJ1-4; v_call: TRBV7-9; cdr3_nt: TGTGCCAGCAGCCCACAATTTTCAACTAATGAAAAACTGTTTTTT; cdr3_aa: CASSPQFSTNEKLFF
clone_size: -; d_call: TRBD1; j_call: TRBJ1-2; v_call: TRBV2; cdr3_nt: TGTGCCAGCGATACAGGGGCCTATGGCTACACCTTC; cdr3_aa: CASDTGAYGYTF
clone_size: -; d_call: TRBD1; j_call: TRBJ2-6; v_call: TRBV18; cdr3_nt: TGTGCCAGCTCACCTCTTCAGCCCGGGACAGGGAAGGCTGGGGCCAACGTCCTGACTTTC; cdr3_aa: CASSPLQPGTGKAGANVLTF
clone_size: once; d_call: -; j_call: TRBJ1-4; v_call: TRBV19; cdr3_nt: TGTGCCAGTAGAGAGGGTGAAAAACTGTTTTTT; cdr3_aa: CASREGEKLFF
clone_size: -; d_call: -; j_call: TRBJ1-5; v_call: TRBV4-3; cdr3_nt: TGCGCCAGCAGCCAAGACGGTAGCAATCAGCCCCAGCATTTT; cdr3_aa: CASSQDGSNQPQHF
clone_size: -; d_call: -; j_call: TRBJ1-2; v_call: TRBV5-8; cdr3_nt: TGTGCCAGCAGCTTTCTCCGGGATCGCTACACCTTC; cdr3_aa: CASSFLRDRYTF
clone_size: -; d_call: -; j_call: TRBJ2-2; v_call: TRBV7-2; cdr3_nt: TGTGCCAGCAGCTTAGAGGGCAGCACCGGGGAGCTGTTTTTT; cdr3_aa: CASSLEGSTGELFF
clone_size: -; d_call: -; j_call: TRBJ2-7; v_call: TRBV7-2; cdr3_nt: TGTGCCAGCAGCTTTTACCAGACAGCCTACGAGCAGTACTTC; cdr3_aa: CASSFYQTAYEQYF
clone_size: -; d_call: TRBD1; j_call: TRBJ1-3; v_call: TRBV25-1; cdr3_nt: TGTGCCAGACATTTGGGACAGGGAAATGGAAACACCATATATTTT; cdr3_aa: CARHLGQGNGNTIYF
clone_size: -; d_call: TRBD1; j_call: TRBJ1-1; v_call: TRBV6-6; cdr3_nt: TGTGCCAGCAGCCGACAGGGAAGTGAAGCTTTCTTT; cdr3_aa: CASSRQGSEAFF
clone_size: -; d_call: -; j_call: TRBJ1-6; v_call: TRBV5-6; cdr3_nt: TGTGCCAGCAGCTTAGAGAGCTCCTATAATTCACCCCTCCACTTT; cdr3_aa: CASSLESSYNSPLHF
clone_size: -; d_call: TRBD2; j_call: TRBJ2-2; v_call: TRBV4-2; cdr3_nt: TGTGCCAGCAGCCAAGCGACTAGCGGGGGGCTGGGCACCGGGGAGCTGTTTTTT; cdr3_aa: CASSQATSGGLGTGELFF
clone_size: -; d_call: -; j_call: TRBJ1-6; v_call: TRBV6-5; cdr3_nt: TGTGCCAGCAGTTACTGGTGGGGCAGCGATAATTCACCCCTCCACTTT; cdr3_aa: CASSYWWGSDNSPLHF
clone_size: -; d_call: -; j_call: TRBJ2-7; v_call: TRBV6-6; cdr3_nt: TGTGCCAGCAGTTCTCAACAGGGCTACTACTACGAGCAGTACTTC; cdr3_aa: CASSSQQGYYYEQYF
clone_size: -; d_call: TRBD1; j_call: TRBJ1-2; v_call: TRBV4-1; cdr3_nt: TGCGCCAGCAGCCCTGTTCCGGGACAGGGGTATGGCTACACCTTC; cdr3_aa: CASSPVPGQGYGYTF
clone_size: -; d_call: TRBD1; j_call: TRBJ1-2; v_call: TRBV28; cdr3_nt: TGTGCCAGCGCCCGGGGAAACAGGGGGCAGGCCTATGGCTACACCTTC; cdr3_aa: CASARGNRGQAYGYTF
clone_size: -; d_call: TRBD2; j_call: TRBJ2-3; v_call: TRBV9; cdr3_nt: TGTGCCAGCAGCAGCTCGGTAGCGGGACGGGGAGATACGCAGTATTTT; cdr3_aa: CASSSSVAGRGDTQYF
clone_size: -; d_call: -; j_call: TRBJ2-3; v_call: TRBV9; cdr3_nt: TGTGCCAGCAGCGTAGGTTTGAAAGACACAGATACGCAGTATTTT; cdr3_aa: CASSVGLKDTDTQYF
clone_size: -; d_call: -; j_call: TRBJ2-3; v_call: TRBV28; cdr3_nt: TGTGCCAGCAGTACCTGGACGTTTTCGGGAGATACGCAGTATTTT; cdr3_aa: CASSTWTFSGDTQYF
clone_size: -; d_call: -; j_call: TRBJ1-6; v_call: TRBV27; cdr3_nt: TGTGCCAGCAGTTCACGCTTCCCCCCGAGGGGAGAACCCCTCCACTTT; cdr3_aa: CASSSRFPPRGEPLHF
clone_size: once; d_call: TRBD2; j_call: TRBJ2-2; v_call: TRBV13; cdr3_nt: TGTGCCAGCAGCTTCTCCGCGGGGGGGTTCACCGGGGAGCTGTTTTTT; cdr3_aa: CASSFSAGGFTGELFF
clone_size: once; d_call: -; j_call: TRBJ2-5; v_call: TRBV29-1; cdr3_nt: TGCAGCGTTCGCCAAGAGACCCAGTACTTC; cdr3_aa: CSVRQETQYF
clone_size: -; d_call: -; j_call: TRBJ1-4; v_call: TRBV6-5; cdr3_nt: TGTGCCAGCAGTTACTCAGGGCAGGGGAGACTGTTTTTT; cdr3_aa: CASSYSGQGRLFF
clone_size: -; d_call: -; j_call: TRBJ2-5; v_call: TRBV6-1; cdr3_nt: TGTGCCAGCAGTGAACTAAAAGAGACCCAGTACTTC; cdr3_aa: CASSELKETQYF
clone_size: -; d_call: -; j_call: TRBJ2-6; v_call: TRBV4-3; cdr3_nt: TGCGCCAGCAGCCGTCAAGGATCTGGGGCCAACGTCCTGACTTTC; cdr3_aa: CASSRQGSGANVLTF
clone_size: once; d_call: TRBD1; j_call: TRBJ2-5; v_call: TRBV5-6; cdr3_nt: TGTGCCAGCAGCCCACCCCGGGACAGGGTAGGAGAGACCCAGTACTTC; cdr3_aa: CASSPPRDRVGETQYF
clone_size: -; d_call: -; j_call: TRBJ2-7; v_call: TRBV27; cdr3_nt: TGTGCCAGCAGTCAAGCTCCGTTCGTCGTTGAGCAGTACTTC; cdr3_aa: CASSQAPFVVEQYF